The 30 T cell receptor beta chains below were found in one sample sequenced in a study of HIV-infected patients and healthy controls (dated by TCRdb to the mid-2010s). The library relied on 5' RACE. The sequencer listed for this sample is Illumina MiSeq. The public reads were reanalyzed by TCRdb: fastp trimming at Q25, MiXCR alignment, in-frame beta chains only. A single entry per CDR3 protein holds the most common genes and DNA from its merged rows. The table for this sample lists fewer than 20,000 distinct CDR3 sequences; less than 20% of them were counted only once. Of the sample, around 35% is held by the ten largest clones. Sequencing was performed on CD8+ T cells from blood. The receptors stem from a human donor in good health.

The chain uses TRBV2 and TRBJ2-7, with 7 bases lining up with TRBD2. The CDR3 contains 13 residues. Trimming removed 3 bases from V and 7 bases from J; junction bases left unmatched: 6. Germline CDR1 reads SNHLY; CDR2 reads FYNNEI. CDR3 in amino acids: CASSDGLVEEQYF. The DNA of the CDR3 is TGTGCCAGCAGTGATGGACTAGTAGAGGAGCAGTACTTC.

The chain is built from TRBV29-1 and TRBJ2-7, with a tentative D call TRBD1 (6 bases). There are 14 residues in the CDR3. The V gene lost 1 base and the J gene lost 0 bases, with 10 bases spanning the gap. Germline lookup yields CDR1 SQVTM and CDR2 ANQGSEA. CDR3 in amino acids: CSVEGTESSYEQYF. The DNA of the CDR3 is TGCAGCGTTGAAGGGACAGAGAGCTCCTACGAGCAGTACTTC.

This clonotype was recorded at least ten times. V and J are TRBV27 and TRBJ1-5; tentatively, D is TRBD1 (6 bases). The CDR3 spans 14 residues. Germline assignment: CDR1 MNHEY and CDR2 SMNVEV (reference sequence). Trimming removed 2 bases from V and 2 bases from J, with 7 bases in between. In DNA form, the CDR3 reads TGTGCCAGCAGTTTAGCAGGGGGCAATCAGCCCCAGCATTTT. Translating gives CASSLAGGNQPQHF.

The sample holds one count of this clonotype. This chain uses TRBV20-1 with TRBJ2-7; D is tentatively TRBD1 or TRBD2 (5 bases each). The CDR3 is made up of 14 amino acids. CDR1 DFQATT and CDR2 SNEGSKA come from the germline V gene (reference sequence). V was shortened by 2 bases and J by 2 bases, with 13 bases between the two germline ends. CDR3 in DNA: TGCAGTGCTAGATCACGGGACCATGCCTACGAGCAGTACTTC. It codes for CSARSRDHAYEQYF.

CDR3 loop: CASSQGRPPGSYNEQFF. Here the CDR3 DNA reads TGTGCCAGCAGCCAGGGCCGACCCCCGGGCTCCTACAATGAGCAGTTCTTC. The V and J genes are TRBV11-2 and TRBJ2-1, with D possibly TRBD1 on 5 matching bases. Trimming pared 5 bases from V and 0 bases from J, leaving 17 bases between. This CDR3 is 17 amino acids long. The germline CDR1 and CDR2 sequences are SGHAT and FQNNGV. The full variable domain, completed using reference TRBV11-2 and TRBJ2-1, is EAGVAQSPRYKIIEKRQSVAFWCNPISGHATLYWYQQILGQGPKLLIQFQNNGVVDDSQLPKDRFSAERLKGVDSTLKIQPAKLEDSAVYLCASSQGRPPGSYNEQFFGPGTRLTVL.

This clonotype was counted at least ten times. The chain couples TRBV19 to TRBJ2-3, with 8 bases fitting TRBD2. Per the germline V gene, CDR1 is LNHDA and CDR2 is SQIVND (reference sequence). Germline trimming cut 3 bases from V and 4 bases from J; bases unmatched to any gene: 9. The CDR3 length is 16 residues. The CDR3 bases are TGTGCCAGTAGTATGGCGGGGGGAAGTTGGGCAGATACGCAGTATTTT. Translated: CASSMAGGSWADTQYF.

This chain uses TRBV6-4 with TRBJ2-3, with TRBD2 matching over 8 bases. From germline, CDR1 is MRHNA and CDR2 SNTAGT. The J segment lost 4 bases and the V segment lost 3 bases, leaving 12 bases of the junction unmatched. This CDR3 contains 17 residues. The CDR3 nucleotides are TGTGCCAGCAGTGAAGCGGGGACTAGAGGGTCCGCAGATACGCAGTATTTT. As protein: CASSEAGTRGSADTQYF.

This clonotype was detected many times. The genes are TRBV9 and TRBJ1-1; TRBD1 might be the D (6 bases). The V gene's germline CDR1 is SGDLS and CDR2 YYNGEE. The V and J ends lost 4 bases and 5 bases respectively, with 15 bases between them. The CDR3 contains 14 residues. In DNA form, the CDR3 reads TGTGCCAGCAGCTCGGGGAAGGGGGGAACTGAAGCTTTCTTT. Translated: CASSSGKGGTEAFF. Full variable domain (missing parts from reference TRBV9 and TRBJ1-1): DSGVTQTPKHLITATGQRVTLRCSPRSGDLSVYWYQQSLDQGLQFLIQYYNGEERAKGNILERFSAQQFPDLHSELNLSSLELGDSALYFCASSSGKGGTEAFFGQGTRLTVV.

This clonotype was found a few times. V gene TRBV6-2 or TRBV6-3 combines with J gene TRBJ2-3; the match to TRBD2 covers 9 bases. Looked up from germline, CDR1 is MNHEY and CDR2 is SVGEGT. Trimming took 7 bases from V and 4 from J; bases not matched to a gene: 15. CDR3 length: 17 amino acids. CDR3: CASTLVFVAGVADTQYF. DNA for the CDR3: TGTGCCAGCACGCTGGTTTTCGTAGCGGGAGTAGCAGATACGCAGTATTTT.

This clonotype was seen a few times. V and J are TRBV29-1 and TRBJ2-1, with D hard to call. V was shortened by 2 bases and J by 5 bases, with 10 bases between the two germline ends. There are 13 residues in the CDR3. Per germline, CDR1 SQVTM and CDR2 ANQGSEA. In nucleotides, the CDR3 is TGCAGCGTTGAAATCGTAGCAGACAATGAGCAGTTCTTC. It specifies CSVEIVADNEQFF.

This chain joins TRBV29-1 and TRBJ2-7; no firm D call. Between the trimmed V and J ends, which lost 1 base and 6 bases, there was a span of 13 bases. The CDR3 spans 13 residues. From germline, CDR1 is SQVTM and CDR2 ANQGSEA. This CDR3 reads CSVEGPLAPEQYF. The CDR3 nucleotides are TGCAGCGTTGAAGGTCCTTTGGCCCCCGAGCAGTACTTC.

The rearrangement joins TRBV5-6 to TRBJ1-2; D uncertain. Trimming shortened V by 3 bases and J by 6 bases, and 15 bases separated the two germline ends. This CDR3 spans 14 amino acids. Germline CDR1 and CDR2: SGHDT and YYEEEE. Written as DNA, the CDR3 is TGTGCCAGCAGCTGGAAAGGGAGACCGGATGGCTACACCTTC. Translating gives CASSWKGRPDGYTF. Based on the CDR3 plus reference TRBV5-6 and TRBJ1-2, the full variable domain is DAGVTQSPTHLIKTRGQQVTLRCSPKSGHDTVSWYQQALGQGPQFIFQYYEEEERQRGNFPDRFSGHQFPNYSSELNVNALLLGDSALYLCASSWKGRPDGYTFGSGTRLTVV.

This clonotype was seen ten or more times. The rearrangement uses TRBV20-1 and TRBJ1-2, with no clear D. V dropped 0 bases and J dropped 4 bases, with 12 bases sitting between them. Per germline, CDR1 DFQATT and CDR2 SNEGSKA (reference sequence). The CDR3 contains 14 residues. The CDR3 sequence: CSARDRNVGYGYTF. The CDR3 nucleotides are TGCAGTGCTAGAGATAGGAACGTGGGCTATGGCTACACCTTC.

This clonotype has more than one count but fewer than ten. V gene TRBV28 combines with J gene TRBJ1-2; the match to TRBD1 covers 7 bases. With 3 bases clipped from V and 6 bases from J, the junction kept 1 base outside the gene matches. Germline lookup yields CDR1 MDHEN and CDR2 SYDVKM. This CDR3 has 12 amino acids. CDR3 loop: CASSLRGHGYTF. As DNA, the CDR3 is TGTGCCAGCAGTTTGAGGGGGCATGGCTACACCTTC.

The genes are TRBV25-1 and TRBJ1-6; tentative D call: TRBD1 (5 bases). Germline loops: CDR1 MGHDK, CDR2 SYGVNS. CDR3 size: 14 residues. Trimming shortened V by 6 bases and J by 9 bases, and 15 bases separated the two germline ends. In DNA, the CDR3 is TGTGCCAGCAGCCCGGGGCCAAGTAGTTCACCCCTCCACTTT. This encodes CASSPGPSSSPLHF.

This clonotype was seen only a few times. This chain links TRBV3-1 with TRBJ1-1; D is ambiguous. The germline V gene encodes CDR1 LGHDT and CDR2 YNNKEL (reference sequence). The CDR3 loop spans 15 amino acids. V lost 4 bases and J lost 0, with 12 bases in between. This CDR3 reads CASSPSHWMNTEAFF. CDR3 nucleotides: TGTGCCAGCAGCCCCAGCCACTGGATGAACACTGAAGCTTTCTTT. The full variable domain, its missing parts supplied by reference TRBV3-1 and TRBJ1-1, is DTAVSQTPKYLVTQMGNDKSIKCEQNLGHDTMYWYKQDSKKFLKIMFSYNNKELIINETVPNRFSPKSPDKAHLNLHINSLELGDSAVYFCASSPSHWMNTEAFFGQGTRLTVV.

This clonotype has just a few counts. The chain recombines TRBV9 with TRBJ2-7; TRBD2 is a possible D gene (7 bases). The CDR3 runs to 15 residues. Trimming cost V 0 bases and J 3 bases, with 13 bases left between them. Germline CDR1 is SGDLS and CDR2 is YYNGEE. The DNA for the CDR3 is TGTGCCAGCAGCGTAGGGGCGGGGGCCGGCTACGAGCAGTACTTC. Translating it yields CASSVGAGAGYEQYF.

In its sample, this clonotype was seen a few times. This chain links TRBV10-1 with TRBJ2-7; D not resolved. The germline gives CDR1 WNHNN, CDR2 SYGVQD (reference sequence). The CDR3 spans 13 residues. The ends were cut back, 2 bases at V and 3 bases at J, with 8 bases in the middle. The CDR3 spells CASSEAVIYEQYF. The DNA of the CDR3 is TGCGCCAGCAGTGAGGCGGTAATCTACGAGCAGTACTTC.

The J gene is TRBJ1-2, the V gene TRBV27; no definite D call. The CDR3 sequence is 15 residues long. Germline CDR1 is MNHEY and CDR2 is SMNVEV (reference sequence). V lost 2 bases to trimming and J lost 4 bases, with 14 bases between them. This CDR3 reads CASSLERGSPYGYTF. The CDR3 bases are TGTGCCAGCAGTTTAGAACGGGGTTCGCCCTATGGCTACACCTTC.

This clonotype has just a few counts. J is TRBJ2-1 and V is TRBV5-6, with D possibly being TRBD1 or TRBD2 (6 bases each). V was pared by 2 bases and J by 10 bases, with 13 bases between. Germline CDR1 SGHDT, CDR2 YYEEEE. The CDR3 spans 13 residues. The CDR3 DNA is TGTGCCAGCAGCTTAGGGGGGCGTCACGAGCAGTTCTTC. Protein sequence: CASSLGGRHEQFF.

The chain employs TRBV4-2 and TRBJ1-1; no definite D call. The V end was cut by 4 bases, the J end by 0 bases, with 12 bases between. The CDR3 sequence is 15 residues long. Germline V gene data show CDR1 as LGHNA and CDR2 as YNFKEQ. In nucleotides, the CDR3 is TGTGCCAGCAGCCCCCTGGGAGGCGTGAACACTGAAGCTTTCTTT. This gives the protein CASSPLGGVNTEAFF.

In this sample, this clonotype turned up many times. CDR3 nucleotide sequence: TGTGCCAGCAGCTTACTCCAAGAGACCCAGTACTTC. This gives the protein CASSLLQETQYF. The chain employs TRBV7-8 and TRBJ2-5; the D is unclear. CDR3 length: 12 amino acids. Trimming pared 2 bases from V and 1 base from J, leaving 2 bases between. CDR1 is SGHVS and CDR2 is FQNEAQ in the germline V gene. Full variable domain (outside the CDR3, taken from reference TRBV7-8 and TRBJ2-5): GAGVSQSPRYKVAKRGQDVALRCDPISGHVSLFWYQQALGQGPEFLTYFQNEAQLDKSGLPSDRFFAERPEGSVSTLKIQRTQQEDSAVYLCASSLLQETQYFGPGTRLLVL.

V usage is TRBV9 and J usage is TRBJ1-2; 8 nucleotides align to TRBD1. J gave up 8 bases and V 4 bases, and 13 bases lay outside the gene matches. The CDR3 covers 15 residues. Germline V lookup: CDR1 SGDLS, CDR2 YYNGEE. The chain's CDR3 is CASSLADSGGGGYTF. CDR3 DNA sequence: TGTGCCAGCAGCCTAGCCGATTCAGGGGGCGGAGGCTACACCTTC. Full variable domain (rest looked up from reference TRBV9 and TRBJ1-2): DSGVTQTPKHLITATGQRVTLRCSPRSGDLSVYWYQQSLDQGLQFLIQYYNGEERAKGNILERFSAQQFPDLHSELNLSSLELGDSALYFCASSLADSGGGGYTFGSGTRLTVV.

The J gene is TRBJ2-7, the V gene TRBV3-1; 7 nucleotides line up with TRBD1. The trim removed 4 bases at V and 3 bases at J, leaving 6 bases unmatched. Germline CDR1 is LGHDT and CDR2 is YNNKEL (reference sequence). The CDR3 is 14 amino acids. The CDR3 DNA follows: TGTGCCAGCAGCCCGGGACAGACGAACTACGAGCAGTACTTC. Its protein is CASSPGQTNYEQYF.

This clonotype was seen more than once but under ten times. The chain uses TRBV4-1 and TRBJ1-1, with no clear D. From germline, CDR1 is MGHRA and CDR2 YSYEKL. The germline V and J ends were trimmed by 0 bases and 6 bases, with 8 bases remaining between them. The CDR3 covers 13 residues. The DNA of the CDR3 is TGCGCCAGCAGCCAAGATCAAAGGGCTGAAGCTTTCTTT. Its translation: CASSQDQRAEAFF.

In this sample, this clonotype turned up a few times. The chain is built from TRBV25-1 and TRBJ2-7; D might be TRBD1 or TRBD2, each matching 7 bases. The CDR3 length is 15 residues. The ends were cut back, 2 bases at V and 2 bases at J, with 13 bases in the middle. Germline V gene lookup returns CDR1 MGHDK and CDR2 SYGVNS. The CDR3 sequence: CASSEGQGGPYEQYF. CDR3 bases: TGTGCCAGCAGTGAAGGGCAGGGGGGGCCCTACGAGCAGTACTTC.

The chain combines TRBV5-1 with TRBJ1-1; D might be TRBD1 (5 bases). This CDR3 is 13 amino acids long. From germline, CDR1 is SGHRS and CDR2 YFSETQ. The germline V and J ends were trimmed by 2 bases and 4 bases, with 9 bases remaining between them. CDR3 DNA: TGCGCCAGCAGCTTCAGGGTGAGCACTGAAGCTTTCTTT. It yields the protein CASSFRVSTEAFF.

This clonotype was detected a few times. The genes are TRBV12-3 or TRBV12-4 and TRBJ2-2; 9 nucleotides match TRBD1. J was trimmed by 2 bases and V by 4 bases; bases with no gene match: 2. CDR3 size: 15 residues. Written as DNA, the CDR3 is TGTGCCAGCAGTTCGGGACAGGGTAACACCGGGGAGCTGTTTTTT. Protein: CASSSGQGNTGELFF.

The chain links TRBV7-9 to TRBJ2-3; D is uncertain. The germline V gene has CDR1 SEHNR and CDR2 FQNEAQ (reference sequence). The CDR3 totals 12 residues. Trimming took off 6 bases at V and 3 bases at J, with 7 bases between the two ends. CDR3 loop: CASRPGTDTQYF. In DNA form, the CDR3 reads TGTGCCAGCAGACCCGGGACAGATACGCAGTATTTT.

This chain links TRBV7-9 with TRBJ1-3; 8 nucleotides match TRBD1. Per germline, CDR1 SEHNR and CDR2 FQNEAQ (reference sequence). CDR3 length: 16 residues. V was pared by 5 bases and J by 5 bases, with 11 bases of the junction left unmatched. DNA for the CDR3: TGTGCCAGCAGCGAGGCAGGGGGCTTTATTAGAAACACCATATATTTT. It encodes CASSEAGGFIRNTIYF.